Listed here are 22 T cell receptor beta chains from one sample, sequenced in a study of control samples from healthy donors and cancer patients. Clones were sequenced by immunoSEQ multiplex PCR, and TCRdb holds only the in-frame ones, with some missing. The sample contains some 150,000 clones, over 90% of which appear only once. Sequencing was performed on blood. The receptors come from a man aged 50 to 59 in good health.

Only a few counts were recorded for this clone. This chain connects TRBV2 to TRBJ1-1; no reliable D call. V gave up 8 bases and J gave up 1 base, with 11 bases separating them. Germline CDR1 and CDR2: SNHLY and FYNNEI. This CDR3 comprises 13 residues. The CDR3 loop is CASLKQRNTEAFF. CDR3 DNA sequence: TGTGCCAGCCTCAAACAGCGGAACACTGAAGCTTTCTTT.

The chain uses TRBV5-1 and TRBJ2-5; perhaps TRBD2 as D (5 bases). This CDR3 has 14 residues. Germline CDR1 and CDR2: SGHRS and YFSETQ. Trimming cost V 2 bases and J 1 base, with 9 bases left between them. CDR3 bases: TGCGCCAGCAGCTTAACAGCGGCCCAAGAGACCCAGTACTTC. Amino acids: CASSLTAAQETQYF.

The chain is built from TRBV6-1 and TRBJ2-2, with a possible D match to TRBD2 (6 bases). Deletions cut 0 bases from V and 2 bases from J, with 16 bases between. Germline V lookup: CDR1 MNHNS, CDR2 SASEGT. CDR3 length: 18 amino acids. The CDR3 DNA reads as TGTGCCAGCAGTGAAGCTGTCGGAGGGCGGTTCAACACCGGGGAGCTGTTTTTT. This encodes CASSEAVGGRFNTGELFF.

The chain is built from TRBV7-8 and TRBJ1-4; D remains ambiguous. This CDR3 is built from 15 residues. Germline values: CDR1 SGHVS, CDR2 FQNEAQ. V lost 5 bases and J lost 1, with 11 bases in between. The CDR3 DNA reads TGTGCCAGCAGCACCTGGACGGGAACTAATGAAAAACTGTTTTTT. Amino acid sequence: CASSTWTGTNEKLFF.

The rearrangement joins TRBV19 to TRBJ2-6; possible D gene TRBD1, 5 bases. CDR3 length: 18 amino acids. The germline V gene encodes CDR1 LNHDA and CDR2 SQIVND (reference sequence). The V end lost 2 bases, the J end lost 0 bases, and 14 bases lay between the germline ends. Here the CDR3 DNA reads TGTGCCAGTAGTATAACAGGTATCGTGACCTCTGGGGCCAACGTCCTGACTTTC. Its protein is CASSITGIVTSGANVLTF.

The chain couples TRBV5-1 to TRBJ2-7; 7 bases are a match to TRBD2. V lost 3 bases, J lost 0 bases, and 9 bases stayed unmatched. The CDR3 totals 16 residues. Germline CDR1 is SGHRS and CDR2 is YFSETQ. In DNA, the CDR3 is TGCGCCAGCAGCTACGCAAGCGGGGAAAGCTCCTACGAGCAGTACTTC. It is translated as CASSYASGESSYEQYF. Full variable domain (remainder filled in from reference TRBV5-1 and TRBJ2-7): KAGVTQTPRYLIKTRGQQVTLSCSPISGHRSVSWYQQTPGQGLQFLFEYFSETQRNKGNFPGRFSGRQFSNSRSEMNVSTLELGDSALYLCASSYASGESSYEQYFGPGTRLTVT.

The CDR3 loop reads CASSEVEPLHF. The CDR3 nucleotides are TGTGCCAGCAGTGAAGTAGAACCCCTCCACTTT. This chain joins TRBV6-1 and TRBJ1-6, with D unclear. From germline, CDR1 is MNHNS and CDR2 SASEGT. This CDR3 is 11 amino acids long. With 1 base removed from V and 12 bases from J, the gap between germline ends came to 4 bases.

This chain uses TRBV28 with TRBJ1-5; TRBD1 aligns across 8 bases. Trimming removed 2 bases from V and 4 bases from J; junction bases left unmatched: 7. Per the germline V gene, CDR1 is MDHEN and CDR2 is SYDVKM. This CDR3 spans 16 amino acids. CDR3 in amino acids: CASSLSTGTGNQPQHF. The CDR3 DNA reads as TGTGCCAGCAGTTTAAGTACCGGGACAGGAAATCAGCCCCAGCATTTT.

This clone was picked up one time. The CDR3 DNA sequence: TGTGCCAGCAGTTTAGGAGGAAACACCATATATTTT. Its translation is CASSLGGNTIYF. The rearrangement joins TRBV27 to TRBJ1-3; no firm D call. The germline gives CDR1 MNHEY, CDR2 SMNVEV (reference sequence). The CDR3 has 12 amino acids. The germline V and J ends were trimmed by 2 bases and 4 bases, with 3 bases remaining between them.

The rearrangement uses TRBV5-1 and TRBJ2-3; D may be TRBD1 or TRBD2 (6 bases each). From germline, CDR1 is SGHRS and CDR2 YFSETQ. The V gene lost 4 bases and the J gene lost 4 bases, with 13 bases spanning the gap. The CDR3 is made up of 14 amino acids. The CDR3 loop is CASSVEGGADTQYF. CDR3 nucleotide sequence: TGCGCCAGCAGCGTCGAGGGGGGTGCAGATACGCAGTATTTT.

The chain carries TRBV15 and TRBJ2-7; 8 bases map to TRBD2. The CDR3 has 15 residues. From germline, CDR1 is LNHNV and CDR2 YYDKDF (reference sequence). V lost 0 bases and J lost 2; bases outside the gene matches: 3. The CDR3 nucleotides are TGTGCCACCAGCAGAGAACCGGGACTAGCCTACGAGCAGTACTTC. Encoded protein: CATSREPGLAYEQYF.

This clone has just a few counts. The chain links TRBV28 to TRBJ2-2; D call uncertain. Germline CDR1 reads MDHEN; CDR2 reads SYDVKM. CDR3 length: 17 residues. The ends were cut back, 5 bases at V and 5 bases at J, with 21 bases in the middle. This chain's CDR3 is CASSHPPTITWTGELFF. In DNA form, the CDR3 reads TGTGCCAGCAGTCACCCACCCACGATTACGTGGACCGGGGAGCTGTTTTTT.

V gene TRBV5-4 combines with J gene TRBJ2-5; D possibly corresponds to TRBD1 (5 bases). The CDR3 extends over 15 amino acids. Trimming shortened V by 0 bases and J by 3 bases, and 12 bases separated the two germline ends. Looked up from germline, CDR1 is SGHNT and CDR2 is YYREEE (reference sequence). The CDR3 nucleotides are TGTGCCAGCAGCTTGGATCAGGGAAACGAAGAGACCCAGTACTTC. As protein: CASSLDQGNEETQYF.

CDR3 bases: TGCGCCAGCAGCTCAGCAGGATCGACTAATGAAAAACTGTTTTTT. Translation gives CASSSAGSTNEKLFF. The chain recombines TRBV5-1 with TRBJ1-4; D remains ambiguous. Trimming shortened V by 3 bases and J by 2 bases, and 11 bases separated the two germline ends. The CDR3 has 15 residues. The germline CDR1 and CDR2 sequences are SGHRS and YFSETQ. The variable domain in full, completed from reference TRBV5-1 and TRBJ1-4, reads KAGVTQTPRYLIKTRGQQVTLSCSPISGHRSVSWYQQTPGQGLQFLFEYFSETQRNKGNFPGRFSGRQFSNSRSEMNVSTLELGDSALYLCASSSAGSTNEKLFFGSGTQLSVL.

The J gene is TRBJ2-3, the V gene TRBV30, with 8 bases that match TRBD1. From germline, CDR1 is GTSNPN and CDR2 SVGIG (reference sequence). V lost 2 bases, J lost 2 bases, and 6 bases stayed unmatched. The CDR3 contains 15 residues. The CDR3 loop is CAWSLRDRPTDTQYF. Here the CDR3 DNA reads TGTGCCTGGAGTTTAAGGGACAGGCCCACAGATACGCAGTATTTT. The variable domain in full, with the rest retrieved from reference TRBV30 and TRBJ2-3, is SQTIHQWPATLVQPVGSPLSLECTVEGTSNPNLYWYRQAAGRGLQLLFYSVGIGQISSEVPQNLSASRPQDRQFILSSKKLLLSDSGFYLCAWSLRDRPTDTQYFGPGTRLTVL.

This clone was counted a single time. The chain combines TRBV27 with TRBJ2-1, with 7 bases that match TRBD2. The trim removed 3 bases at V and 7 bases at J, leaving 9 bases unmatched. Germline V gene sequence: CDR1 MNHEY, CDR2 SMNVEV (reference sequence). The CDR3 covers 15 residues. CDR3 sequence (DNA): TGTGCCAGCAGTTTGGCACTAGCGCCTTATAATGAGCAGTTCTTC. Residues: CASSLALAPYNEQFF.

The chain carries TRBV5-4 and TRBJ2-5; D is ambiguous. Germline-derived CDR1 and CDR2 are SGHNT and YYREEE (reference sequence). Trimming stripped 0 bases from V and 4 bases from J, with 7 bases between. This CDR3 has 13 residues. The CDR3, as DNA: TGTGCCAGCAGCTTGGCCCCTGGAGAGACCCAGTACTTC. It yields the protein CASSLAPGETQYF.

CDR3 protein: CASTNRVGDTQYF. The DNA of the CDR3 is TGTGCCAGTACAAACAGGGTCGGAGATACGCAGTATTTT. This sequence joins TRBV19 and TRBJ2-3; TRBD1 might be the D (6 bases). V was cut by 7 bases and J by 5 bases, with 13 bases left in between. Germline V gene lookup returns CDR1 LNHDA and CDR2 SQIVND (reference sequence). The CDR3 runs 13 residues.

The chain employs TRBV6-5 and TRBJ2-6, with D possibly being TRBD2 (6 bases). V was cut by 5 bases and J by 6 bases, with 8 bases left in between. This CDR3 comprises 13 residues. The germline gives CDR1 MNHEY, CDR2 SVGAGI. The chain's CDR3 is CASSRGTANVLTF. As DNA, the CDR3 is TGTGCCAGCAGTCGCGGGACGGCCAACGTCCTGACTTTC.

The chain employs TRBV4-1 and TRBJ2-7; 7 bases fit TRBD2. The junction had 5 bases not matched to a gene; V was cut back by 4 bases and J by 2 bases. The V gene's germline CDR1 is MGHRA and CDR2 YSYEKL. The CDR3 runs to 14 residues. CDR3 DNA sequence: TGCGCCAGCAGCCCGAGCGGGAACACCTACGAGCAGTACTTC. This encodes CASSPSGNTYEQYF.

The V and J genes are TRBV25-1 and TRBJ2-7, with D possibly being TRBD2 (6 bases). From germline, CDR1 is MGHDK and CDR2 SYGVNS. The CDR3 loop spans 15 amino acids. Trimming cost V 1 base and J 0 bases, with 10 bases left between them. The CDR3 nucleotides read TGTGCCAGCAGTGAATCACGACTAGGCTCCTACGAGCAGTACTTC. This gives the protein CASSESRLGSYEQYF.

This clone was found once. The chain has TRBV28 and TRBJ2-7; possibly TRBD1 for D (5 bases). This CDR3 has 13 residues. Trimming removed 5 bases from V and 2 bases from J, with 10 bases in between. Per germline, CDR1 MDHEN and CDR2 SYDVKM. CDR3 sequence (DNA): TGTGCCAGCAGTAAACAGGAGCCCTACGAGCAGTACTTC. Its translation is CASSKQEPYEQYF.